Listed below are T cell receptor beta chains from one sample, sequenced in a study of blood T cell repertoires in COVID-19. Only in-frame clones appear in the TCRdb table, and some are missing; sequencing was by immunoSEQ multiplex PCR. Of about 160,000 clones listed, 80% to 95% are singletons. Sequencing was performed on peripheral blood. The origin of the receptors is a woman aged 45-60 years with acute or convalescent COVID-19. CDR3s include the opening cysteine and the closing phenylalanine or tryptophan. The order of the fields is V gene, J gene, clone size, D gene, CDR3 protein, CDR3 DNA. The D gene is left open where the match is weak. Not all rows give a size; the values are once, few, many and, for expanded clones, a class.

v_call: TRBV4-1
j_call: TRBJ1-6
clone_size: NA
d_call: NA
cdr3_aa: CASSQDGGTTHSPLHF
cdr3_nt: TGCGCCAGCAGCCAAGATGGCGGGACGACCCATTCACCCCTCCACTTT

v_call: TRBV6-2/TRBV6-3
j_call: TRBJ2-1
clone_size: NA
d_call: NA
cdr3_aa: CASSSVGTRGFF
cdr3_nt: TGTGCCAGCAGCTCCGTGGGGACCAGGGGGTTCTTC

v_call: TRBV30
j_call: TRBJ1-2
clone_size: NA
d_call: NA
cdr3_aa: CAWSATNYGYTF
cdr3_nt: TGTGCCTGGAGTGCAACTAACTATGGCTACACCTTC

v_call: TRBV9
j_call: TRBJ1-4
clone_size: once
d_call: NA
cdr3_aa: CASSSGSATNEKLFF
cdr3_nt: TGTGCCAGCAGCTCGGGGTCTGCAACTAATGAAAAACTGTTTTTT

v_call: TRBV5-4
j_call: TRBJ1-1
clone_size: NA
d_call: NA
cdr3_aa: CASSLRDMNTEAFF
cdr3_nt: TGTGCCAGCAGCCTCCGGGACATGAACACTGAAGCTTTCTTT

v_call: TRBV29-1
j_call: TRBJ2-5
clone_size: once
d_call: NA
cdr3_aa: CSVEGGGKETQYF
cdr3_nt: TGCAGCGTTGAAGGTGGAGGGAAGGAGACCCAGTACTTC

v_call: TRBV5-1
j_call: TRBJ2-7
clone_size: NA
d_call: TRBD2
cdr3_aa: CASSSRLAGTEQYF
cdr3_nt: TGCGCCAGCAGCTCACGACTAGCTGGAACCGAGCAGTACTTC

v_call: TRBV5-1
j_call: TRBJ1-1
clone_size: NA
d_call: NA
cdr3_aa: CASSLQDTEAFF
cdr3_nt: TGCGCCAGCAGCTTGCAGGACACTGAAGCTTTCTTT

v_call: TRBV5-4
j_call: TRBJ2-3
clone_size: NA
d_call: TRBD1
cdr3_aa: CASSTGQGPDTQYF
cdr3_nt: TGTGCCAGCAGCACGGGACAGGGGCCAGATACGCAGTATTTT

v_call: TRBV6-1
j_call: TRBJ2-1
clone_size: NA
d_call: TRBD2
cdr3_aa: CASSERGLAGAVPAYNEQFF
cdr3_nt: TGTGCCAGCAGTGAACGGGGGCTAGCGGGAGCGGTCCCCGCCTACAATGAGCAGTTCTTC

v_call: TRBV18
j_call: TRBJ1-1
clone_size: NA
d_call: NA
cdr3_aa: CASSPFRGNTEAFF
cdr3_nt: TGTGCCAGCTCACCCTTTCGGGGGAACACTGAAGCTTTCTTT

v_call: TRBV3-1/TRBV3-2
j_call: TRBJ2-7
clone_size: NA
d_call: NA
cdr3_aa: CASSPRQVLSYEQYF
cdr3_nt: TGTGCCAGCAGCCCCCGACAGGTCCTATCCTACGAGCAGTACTTC

v_call: TRBV28
j_call: TRBJ1-1
clone_size: NA
d_call: NA
cdr3_aa: CASSSPWSPEAFF
cdr3_nt: TGTGCCAGCAGTTCACCCTGGAGTCCGGAAGCTTTCTTT

v_call: TRBV24-1
j_call: TRBJ1-4
clone_size: NA
d_call: TRBD1
cdr3_aa: CATSEGTANEKLFF
cdr3_nt: TGTGCCACCAGTGAAGGGACAGCTAATGAAAAACTGTTTTTT

v_call: TRBV4-2
j_call: TRBJ1-2
clone_size: NA
d_call: TRBD1
cdr3_aa: CASSQDHRDREYGYTF
cdr3_nt: TGTGCCAGCAGCCAAGATCATCGGGACAGGGAGTATGGCTACACCTTC

v_call: TRBV3-1/TRBV3-2
j_call: TRBJ1-4
clone_size: NA
d_call: TRBD1
cdr3_aa: CASSQDRGFENEKLFF
cdr3_nt: TGTGCCAGCAGCCAGGACAGGGGTTTCGAAAATGAAAAACTGTTTTTT

v_call: TRBV24-1
j_call: TRBJ2-3
clone_size: NA
d_call: TRBD2
cdr3_aa: CATSEATSGRMTDTQYF
cdr3_nt: TGTGCCACCAGTGAGGCTACTAGCGGGAGAATGACAGATACGCAGTATTTT

v_call: TRBV10-1
j_call: TRBJ2-1
clone_size: NA
d_call: TRBD2
cdr3_aa: CASSGKREVRNDFHEQFF
cdr3_nt: TGCGCCAGCAGTGGGAAGCGGGAAGTGCGGAACGACTTCCATGAGCAGTTCTTC

v_call: TRBV5-1
j_call: TRBJ2-1
clone_size: NA
d_call: TRBD1
cdr3_aa: CASSDRQGDYNEQFF
cdr3_nt: TGCGCCAGCAGCGACCGACAGGGGGACTACAATGAGCAGTTCTTC

v_call: TRBV19
j_call: TRBJ1-1
clone_size: NA
d_call: NA
cdr3_aa: CASSFGEGTEAFF
cdr3_nt: NA

v_call: TRBV9
j_call: TRBJ2-2
clone_size: NA
d_call: TRBD1
cdr3_aa: CASSPGQGSNTGELFF
cdr3_nt: TGTGCCAGCAGCCCTGGACAGGGGAGTAACACCGGGGAGCTGTTTTTT

v_call: TRBV18
j_call: TRBJ1-5
clone_size: once
d_call: TRBD1
cdr3_aa: CASSLTGGNQPQHF
cdr3_nt: TGTGCCAGCTCACTAACAGGGGGCAATCAGCCCCAGCATTTT

v_call: TRBV27
j_call: TRBJ2-3
clone_size: NA
d_call: NA
cdr3_aa: CASSFEQYTDTQYF
cdr3_nt: TGTGCCAGCAGTTTCGAACAGTACACAGATACGCAGTATTTT

v_call: TRBV10-2
j_call: TRBJ2-5
clone_size: NA
d_call: TRBD2
cdr3_aa: CASSERLAAYQETQYF
cdr3_nt: TGCGCCAGCAGTGAGAGACTAGCGGCGTACCAAGAGACCCAGTACTTC

v_call: TRBV7-2
j_call: TRBJ1-2
clone_size: NA
d_call: TRBD1
cdr3_aa: CASSFTGGGSYGYTF
cdr3_nt: TGTGCCAGCAGCTTTACAGGGGGGGGAAGCTATGGCTACACCTTC

v_call: TRBV28
j_call: TRBJ1-3
clone_size: NA
d_call: NA
cdr3_aa: CASSQDSNPGNTIYF
cdr3_nt: TGTGCCAGCAGCCAAGACAGTAACCCCGGAAACACCATATATTTT

v_call: TRBV19
j_call: TRBJ1-4
clone_size: NA
d_call: TRBD1
cdr3_aa: CASSITGATNEKLFF
cdr3_nt: TGTGCCAGTAGTATTACAGGGGCAACTAATGAAAAACTGTTTTTT

v_call: TRBV3-1/TRBV3-2
j_call: TRBJ1-3
clone_size: once
d_call: TRBD1
cdr3_aa: CASSQIAGTGVYF
cdr3_nt: TGTGCCAGCAGCCAAATTGCCGGGACAGGGGTATATTTT

v_call: TRBV7-2
j_call: TRBJ2-7
clone_size: NA
d_call: TRBD1
cdr3_aa: CASSSRTGGPYEQYF
cdr3_nt: TGTGCCAGCAGCTCACGGACAGGAGGCCCCTACGAGCAGTACTTC

v_call: TRBV19
j_call: TRBJ1-3
clone_size: NA
d_call: TRBD1
cdr3_aa: CASWGRDRSGNTIYF
cdr3_nt: TGTGCCAGTTGGGGAAGGGACAGATCTGGAAACACCATATATTTT

v_call: TRBV2
j_call: TRBJ2-1
clone_size: NA
d_call: NA
cdr3_aa: CASIGESYNEQFF
cdr3_nt: TGTGCCAGCATCGGGGAGTCCTACAATGAGCAGTTCTTC

v_call: TRBV27
j_call: TRBJ2-1
clone_size: NA
d_call: TRBD2
cdr3_aa: CASSLGVMGAGPSNEQFF
cdr3_nt: TGTGCCAGCAGTTTGGGCGTAATGGGAGCGGGACCTTCCAATGAGCAGTTCTTC

v_call: TRBV2
j_call: TRBJ1-6
clone_size: NA
d_call: TRBD1
cdr3_aa: CASSGGQVNNSPLHF
cdr3_nt: TGTGCCAGCAGTGGAGGACAGGTCAATAATTCACCCCTCCACTTT

v_call: TRBV6-2/TRBV6-3
j_call: TRBJ2-2
clone_size: NA
d_call: TRBD2
cdr3_aa: CASTPSGGVWAGELFF
cdr3_nt: TGTGCCAGCACCCCGTCGGGAGGCGTGTGGGCCGGGGAGCTGTTTTTT

v_call: TRBV6-1
j_call: TRBJ1-1
clone_size: NA
d_call: NA
cdr3_aa: CASSEVISGTEAFF
cdr3_nt: TGTGCCAGCAGTGAAGTGATATCGGGCACTGAAGCTTTCTTT

v_call: TRBV3-1/TRBV3-2
j_call: TRBJ1-2
clone_size: NA
d_call: TRBD1
cdr3_aa: CASSLTGANYGYTF
cdr3_nt: TGTGCCAGCAGCTTGACAGGGGCTAACTATGGCTACACCTTC

v_call: TRBV27
j_call: TRBJ1-5
clone_size: NA
d_call: NA
cdr3_aa: CASSPGQYQPQHF
cdr3_nt: TGTGCCAGCAGTCCCGGACAGTATCAGCCCCAGCATTTT

v_call: TRBV5-6
j_call: TRBJ2-7
clone_size: NA
d_call: NA
cdr3_aa: CASRTRPAYEQYF
cdr3_nt: TGTGCCAGCAGGACGAGGCCGGCCTACGAGCAGTACTTC

v_call: TRBV2
j_call: TRBJ1-6
clone_size: once
d_call: NA
cdr3_aa: CAGLQGPDSPLHF
cdr3_nt: TGTGCCGGGCTACAGGGACCGGATTCACCCCTCCACTTT

v_call: TRBV19
j_call: TRBJ2-7
clone_size: NA
d_call: TRBD1
cdr3_aa: CASRAGQGPYEQYF
cdr3_nt: TGTGCCAGTAGGGCGGGACAGGGCCCCTACGAGCAGTACTTC

v_call: TRBV6-5
j_call: TRBJ1-2
clone_size: once
d_call: TRBD1
cdr3_aa: CASRRDRVHYGYTF
cdr3_nt: TGTGCCAGCAGAAGGGACAGGGTGCACTATGGCTACACCTTC

v_call: TRBV7-2
j_call: TRBJ2-3
clone_size: NA
d_call: TRBD1
cdr3_aa: CASSSRTGMRVGDTQYF
cdr3_nt: TGTGCCAGCAGCTCCCGGACAGGGATGAGAGTGGGGGATACGCAGTATTTT

v_call: TRBV5-6
j_call: TRBJ2-7
clone_size: few
d_call: NA
cdr3_aa: CASSSLQGFRGAVYEQYF
cdr3_nt: TGTGCCAGCAGCTCACTACAGGGTTTCCGGGGGGCTGTCTACGAGCAGTACTTC

v_call: TRBV2
j_call: TRBJ2-7
clone_size: NA
d_call: NA
cdr3_aa: CASSMEGAQYF
cdr3_nt: TGTGCCAGCAGTATGGAGGGCGCGCAGTACTTC

v_call: TRBV6-1
j_call: TRBJ1-5
clone_size: NA
d_call: NA
cdr3_aa: CASSEARVDNQPQHF
cdr3_nt: TGTGCCAGCAGTGAAGCTAGAGTAGACAATCAGCCCCAGCATTTT

v_call: TRBV19
j_call: TRBJ1-5
clone_size: NA
d_call: NA
cdr3_aa: CASSRGWSNQPQHF
cdr3_nt: TGTGCCAGTAGCAGGGGATGGAGCAATCAGCCCCAGCATTTT

v_call: TRBV3-1/TRBV3-2
j_call: TRBJ1-1
clone_size: once
d_call: TRBD1
cdr3_aa: CASSQETGGTEAFF
cdr3_nt: TGTGCCAGCAGCCAAGAAACAGGGGGCACTGAAGCTTTCTTT

v_call: TRBV7-2
j_call: TRBJ1-2
clone_size: NA
d_call: NA
cdr3_aa: CASSLLGGRGSELYGYTF
cdr3_nt: TGTGCCAGCAGCTTATTGGGGGGTAGGGGATCGGAGCTCTATGGCTACACCTTC

v_call: TRBV6-2/TRBV6-3
j_call: TRBJ1-2
clone_size: NA
d_call: TRBD1
cdr3_aa: CASSESGTANYGYTF
cdr3_nt: TGTGCCAGCAGCGAGTCCGGGACAGCTAACTATGGCTACACCTTC

v_call: TRBV14
j_call: TRBJ1-6
clone_size: NA
d_call: NA
cdr3_aa: CASSHVAGNSPLHF
cdr3_nt: TGTGCCAGCAGCCACGTTGCGGGGAATTCACCCCTCCACTTT

v_call: TRBV6-5
j_call: TRBJ1-5
clone_size: once
d_call: TRBD1
cdr3_aa: CASIRTGSNQPQHF
cdr3_nt: TGTGCCAGCATCAGGACAGGTAGCAATCAGCCCCAGCATTTT

v_call: TRBV12-3/TRBV12-4
j_call: TRBJ2-5
clone_size: NA
d_call: TRBD1
cdr3_aa: CASRDRGLETQYF
cdr3_nt: TGTGCCAGCAGAGACAGGGGGCTAGAGACCCAGTACTTC

v_call: TRBV6-1
j_call: TRBJ1-3
clone_size: NA
d_call: NA
cdr3_aa: CASSESPSGNTIYF
cdr3_nt: TGTGCCAGCAGTGAGTCCCCTTCTGGAAACACCATATATTTT